This T cell receptor beta chain came from a study of a mutant IDH1 vaccine in newly diagnosed glioma. Study as a whole: Therapy received beforehand was radiotherapy, temozolomide, or both, with most patients given both.

To note about this clone: Its antigen remains unidentified.

Libraries were prepared by immunoSEQ multiplex PCR; TCRdb keeps only in-frame clonotypes and omits some of them. The sample lists some 50,000 clones, almost 95% occurring once. Time point indicated: week 35, safety follow-up. In every dose of vaccine, 300 ug of mutant IDH1 20-mer peptide was given alongside topical imiquimod. This CDR3 region has 17 residues. Looked up from germline, CDR1 is LNHDA and CDR2 is SQIVND (reference sequence). The V end was cut by 6 bases, the J end by 0 bases, with 15 bases between. The starting material was PBMCs, obtained from a glioma patient whose treatment included an IDH1 peptide vaccine. The TCR comes from a man aged 50-60 years with glioma. The chain combines TRBV19 with TRBJ1-6; no clear D gene. DNA of the CDR3: TGTGCCAGTAGGCGGACGATACCAAGCTCCTATAATTCACCCCTCCACTTT. This encodes CASRRTIPSSYNSPLHF.